This TCR beta chain was identified during a study of CD4 T cells in relation to SARS-CoV-2 and coronaviruses. Study-level information: PBMCs were cultured with antigen for nine to eleven days before TCR beta sequencing.

CDR3 length: 16 amino acids. The germline gives CDR1 MDHEN, CDR2 SYDVKM. Unmatched junction bases numbered 11, after V lost 6 bases and J lost 2 bases. General study points: In around 67% of donors, memory CD4+ clonotypes crossrecognized SARS-CoV-2 and at least one common cold coronavirus spike. According to naive versus memory sequencing, detected responses are memory recall, not newly primed.

Clones were sequenced by immunoSEQ multiplex PCR, and TCRdb holds only the in-frame ones, with some missing. The sample carries some 43,000 clones, more than 65% recorded once. Regarding this clone: Its antigen is not identified.

Sequencing was done on a sample of naive CD4+ T cells from PBMCs, cultured in vitro. Subset defined: naive CD4+ T cells isolated by negative enrichment. The gene calls are TRBV28 and TRBJ2-7; 9 bases map to TRBD1. The TCR comes from an adult with COVID-19. The CDR3 bases are TGTGCCAGCAGATCACCGGGACAGGGCCACCCCTACGAGCAGTACTTC. This translates into CASRSPGQGHPYEQYF.